This entry lists 22 T cell receptor beta chains sequenced from one sample in a study of OX40 agonist ivuxolimab in advanced cancers. Library creation used the immunoSEQ multiplex PCR assay. The source is immuneACCESS, and TCRdb retained only in-frame sequences with V and J called. Part of the clones is not carried over; for the studies checked, unresolved V genes explain less than half of this, and the remainder is unexplained. The sample has approximately 20,000 clones on record, under 85% of them singletons. About 15% of the sample lies in the top ten. The input for sequencing was CD4+ or CD8+ T cells sorted from blood, taken in a trial of the OX40 agonist ivuxolimab. The receptors shown here come from an adult with an advanced solid tumor such as melanoma, head and neck, liver or kidney cancer.

The J gene is TRBJ1-4, the V gene TRBV11-2, with D unclear. Germline loops: CDR1 SGHAT, CDR2 FQNNGV. CDR3 length: 12 amino acids. Trimming shortened V by 3 bases and J by 5 bases, and 4 bases separated the two germline ends. CDR3 bases: TGTGCCAGCAGCTTGGGGAATGAAAAACTGTTTTTT. Translating it yields CASSLGNEKLFF. Looking up the rest from reference TRBV11-2 and TRBJ1-4 gives the full variable domain: EAGVAQSPRYKIIEKRQSVAFWCNPISGHATLYWYQQILGQGPKLLIQFQNNGVVDDSQLPKDRFSAERLKGVDSTLKIQPAKLEDSAVYLCASSLGNEKLFFGSGTQLSVL.

V gene TRBV19 combines with J gene TRBJ1-1; D call uncertain. The CDR3 contains 13 residues. The germline V gene encodes CDR1 LNHDA and CDR2 SQIVND (reference sequence). Trimming removed 5 bases from V and 7 bases from J, with 14 bases in between. CDR3 loop: CASSPGPLFEAFF. The CDR3 coding sequence is TGTGCCAGTAGTCCCGGGCCTCTATTTGAAGCTTTCTTT.

This chain uses TRBV4-3 with TRBJ2-1; perhaps D is TRBD1 or TRBD2 (5 bases each). V was shortened by 0 bases and J by 5 bases, with 14 bases between the two germline ends. Looked up from germline, CDR1 is LGHNA and CDR2 is YSLEER. The CDR3 runs 16 residues. In DNA form, the CDR3 reads TGCGCCAGCAGCCAAGATCTAGAAGGGACCCACAATGAGCAGTTCTTC. Amino acids: CASSQDLEGTHNEQFF.

In its sample, this clone is medium-sized. This chain connects TRBV9 to TRBJ1-4; 7 bases map to TRBD1. V gave up 4 bases and J gave up 0 bases; unmatched junction bases: 9. In germline, CDR1 is SGDLS, CDR2 YYNGEE. The CDR3 sequence is 17 residues long. For the CDR3, the DNA is TGTGCCAGCAGCCCCTTGACAGGGACCTCAACTAATGAAAAACTGTTTTTT. It specifies CASSPLTGTSTNEKLFF.

A word on this clone: One end of the junction varies from germline; a read error may be responsible. The chain joins TRBV5-4 to TRBJ1-1; D is unresolved. Germline loops: CDR1 SGHNT, CDR2 YYREEE (reference sequence). The CDR3 has 15 residues. The CDR3 DNA follows: TGTGCCAGCAGCTCCCCTACCTGGATGAACACTGAAGCTTCCTTT. It is translated as CASSSPTWMNTEASF.

The chain is built from TRBV6-6 and TRBJ1-1; D possibly corresponds to TRBD1 (5 bases). CDR3 length: 16 amino acids. CDR1 is MNHNY and CDR2 is SVGAGI in the germline V gene (reference sequence). V dropped 0 bases and J dropped 1 base, with 12 bases sitting between them. DNA of the CDR3: TGTGCCAGCAGTTACTCGGTCGCAGGGCAGAACACTGAAGCTTTCTTT. The encoded protein is CASSYSVAGQNTEAFF.

The CDR3 DNA sequence: TGTGCCAGCAGCCCCCAGCCGGGCACTACGCAGTATTTT. Protein product: CASSPQPGTTQYF. V is TRBV27 and J is TRBJ2-3; D is undetermined. The CDR3 extends over 13 amino acids. Germline CDR1 MNHEY, CDR2 SMNVEV (reference sequence). V was clipped by 6 bases and J by 8 bases, with 15 bases between them.

The chain has TRBV25-1 and TRBJ2-3; no clear D gene. The CDR3 is 10 amino acids. From germline, CDR1 is MGHDK and CDR2 SYGVNS. The V end was cut by 4 bases, the J end by 11 bases, with 7 bases between. The CDR3 loop is CASSGDQQYF. Written as DNA, the CDR3 is TGTGCCAGCAGTGGAGATCAGCAGTATTTT.

The V and J genes are TRBV6-1 and TRBJ1-4; the D is unclear. Trimming cost V 7 bases and J 0 bases, with 12 bases left between them. This CDR3 region has 15 residues. Per germline, CDR1 MNHNS and CDR2 SASEGT. The CDR3 spells CASIGERATNEKLFF. CDR3 nucleotide sequence: TGTGCCAGCATTGGCGAGAGGGCAACTAATGAAAAACTGTTTTTT.

The chain links TRBV30 to TRBJ2-1, with D tentatively TRBD1 or TRBD2 (5 bases each). V was cut by 5 bases and J by 10 bases, with 18 bases left in between. The CDR3 runs 13 residues. Germline V gene sequence: CDR1 GTSNPN, CDR2 SVGIG (reference sequence). The CDR3 loop is CAWQTLFGGEQFF. Written as DNA, the CDR3 is TGTGCCTGGCAAACTCTCTTTGGGGGAGAGCAGTTCTTC.

The CDR3 DNA reads as TGTGCCAGTAGTATCACTAGCGGGGCTACAGATACGCAGTATTTT. Protein sequence: CASSITSGATDTQYF. The chain recombines TRBV19 with TRBJ2-3; TRBD2 aligns across 10 bases. CDR3 length: 15 residues. Unmatched junction bases numbered 3, after V lost 3 bases and J lost 3 bases. CDR1 is LNHDA and CDR2 is SQIVND in the germline V gene (reference sequence).

This rearrangement joins TRBV2 to TRBJ1-1, with D tentatively TRBD1 (5 bases). Deletions cut 10 bases from V and 1 base from J, with 10 bases between. The CDR3 totals 12 residues. Germline CDR1 and CDR2: SNHLY and FYNNEI. The chain's CDR3 is CAITGANTEAFF. In DNA form, the CDR3 reads TGTGCCATAACCGGGGCGAACACTGAAGCTTTCTTT. Variable domain in full (rest from reference TRBV2 and TRBJ1-1): EPEVTQTPSHQVTQMGQEVILRCVPISNHLYFYWYRQILGQKVEFLVSFYNNEISEKSEIFDDQFSVERPDGSNFTLKIRSTKLEDSAMYFCAITGANTEAFFGQGTRLTVV.

In this sample, this clone turned up once. This chain joins TRBV7-2 and TRBJ1-1, with a weak D call TRBD1 (5 bases). The CDR3 is made up of 14 amino acids. Germline V CDR1 and CDR2: SGHTA, FQGNSA. V was pared by 5 bases and J by 1 base, with 11 bases between. For the CDR3, the DNA is TGTGCCAGCAGCCACGGGGGGACGAACACTGAAGCTTTCTTT. Residues: CASSHGGTNTEAFF.

A remark on this clone: Its ends do not fully match the called genes, so a read error is possible. The CDR3, as DNA: TGTGCTAGCAGTAGTTCCCACGGGGGTGAAGCTTTCTTT. Residues: CASSSSHGGEAFF. V is TRBV7-7 and J is TRBJ1-1, with D tentatively TRBD1 (5 bases). Germline assignment: CDR1 SSHAT and CDR2 FNYEAQ (reference sequence). This CDR3 spans 13 amino acids.

V usage is TRBV7-6 and J usage is TRBJ2-7; 8 nucleotides agree with TRBD2. V was pared by 2 bases and J by 2 bases, with 8 bases of the junction left unmatched. Germline V lookup: CDR1 SGHVS, CDR2 FNYEAQ. CDR3 size: 16 residues. For the CDR3, the DNA is TGTGCCAGCAGCTTACGTGAAGCGGGGGCCCCCTACGAGCAGTACTTC. As protein: CASSLREAGAPYEQYF.

The chain combines TRBV4-1 with TRBJ2-5, with D perhaps assigned TRBD1 or TRBD2 (5 bases each). The CDR3 length is 14 residues. Germline lookup yields CDR1 MGHRA and CDR2 YSYEKL. The ends were cut back, 4 bases at V and 5 bases at J, with 14 bases in the middle. The CDR3 region has the DNA TGCGCCAGCAGCCCCTTCGGGGCGAGGGAGACCCAGTACTTC. Amino acid sequence: CASSPFGARETQYF.

The J gene is TRBJ2-1, the V gene TRBV10-3; 11 bases align to TRBD2. This CDR3 region has 17 residues. CDR1 and CDR2 (germline): ENHRY, SYGVKD. The J segment lost 5 bases and the V segment lost 10 bases, leaving 16 bases of the junction unmatched. The CDR3 DNA is TGTGCCACTAACACCCTAGCGGGGGGTAAATCAAACAATGAGCAGTTCTTC. This codes for CATNTLAGGKSNNEQFF.

This clone occurred once. The CDR3 nucleotides are TGTGCCAGCAGTTACTCGGCCGGGGGTGGAGATACGCAGTATTTT. It encodes CASSYSAGGGDTQYF. The chain combines TRBV6-5 with TRBJ2-3; TRBD2 might be the D (6 bases). Germline V lookup: CDR1 MNHEY, CDR2 SVGAGI. The CDR3 runs 15 residues. With 0 bases removed from V and 5 bases from J, the gap between germline ends came to 12 bases.

This clone appeared a few times. The CDR3 nucleotides read TGTGCCAGCAGCTTGTACGGCACGGCCTACAATGAGCAGTTCTTC. As protein: CASSLYGTAYNEQFF. The V and J genes are TRBV5-4 and TRBJ2-1; D not resolved. V lost 1 base and J 2 bases, leaving 10 bases between the germline ends. This CDR3 has 15 residues. The V gene's germline CDR1 is SGHNT and CDR2 YYREEE (reference sequence).

The rearrangement links TRBV2 to TRBJ2-1; TRBD2 might be the D (5 bases). Looked up from germline, CDR1 is SNHLY and CDR2 is FYNNEI. Trimming took 10 bases from V and 4 from J, leaving 11 bases between them. The CDR3 is 12 amino acids. The CDR3 loop reads CATTPGYNEQFF. In DNA, the CDR3 is TGTGCCACCACCCCGGGGTACAATGAGCAGTTCTTC.

The sample holds a few counts of this clone. This chain uses TRBV4-2 with TRBJ1-5, with 10 nucleotides matching TRBD1. The V segment lost 0 bases and the J segment 2 bases; nucleotides outside the gene matches: 7. The CDR3 totals 18 residues. Germline V gene sequence: CDR1 LGHNA, CDR2 YNFKEQ. CDR3 coding DNA: TGTGCCAGCAGCCAAGAACTTGTCGGGACAGGGGGCAATCAGCCCCAGCATTTT. Residues: CASSQELVGTGGNQPQHF.

The rearrangement uses TRBV30 and TRBJ1-5, with TRBD1 matching over 7 bases. The CDR3 sequence is 16 residues long. V lost 2 bases, J lost 3 bases, and 10 bases stayed unmatched. Per the germline V gene, CDR1 is GTSNPN and CDR2 is SVGIG (reference sequence). CDR3 region: CAWSQGGDRYNQPQHF. CDR3 nucleotide sequence: TGTGCCTGGAGTCAGGGGGGTGACAGGTACAATCAGCCCCAGCATTTT.